This T cell receptor beta chain was sequenced in a study of neoadjuvant nivolumab and ipilimumab in lung cancer. Study-level findings and limits: TCR richness and clonality were higher in tumors than adjacent uninvolved lung.

On this clone: What it recognizes is unknown.

Looked up from germline, CDR1 is MNHNY and CDR2 is SVGAGI (reference sequence). The CDR3 spans 14 residues. The V end lost 4 bases, the J end lost 5 bases, and 12 bases lay between the germline ends. Sequenced by immunoSEQ multiplex PCR; TCRdb stores in-frame clones only, minus some. The sample carries 10,000 or so clones, around 77% recorded once. The clonotype was recovered from an adult with non-small cell lung cancer. The chain carries TRBV6-6 and TRBJ2-1, with D perhaps TRBD1 (5 bases). The source material was tumor tissue, sampled after neoadjuvant nivolumab, alone or with ipilimumab, at or shortly before surgery. The CDR3 DNA is TGTGCCAGCAGTTCAGGGTGGAGTGACAATGAGCAGTTCTTC. Translated, it gives CASSSGWSDNEQFF.